Shown below are 31 T cell receptor beta chains from a single sample sequenced in a study of blood T cell repertoires in COVID-19. Libraries were prepared by immunoSEQ multiplex PCR; TCRdb keeps only in-frame clonotypes and omits some of them. Among about 370,000 clones listed, approximately 93% were seen once. Sequenced input: PBMCs or T cells enriched from blood (not recorded which). All receptors derive from a woman in her forties who had been exposed to COVID-19.

This clone came up once. The chain links TRBV27 to TRBJ2-7, with 8 nucleotides matching TRBD1. V trimming: 4 bases; J trimming: 2 bases; junction bases outside the gene matches: 7. Germline assignment: CDR1 MNHEY and CDR2 SMNVEV (reference sequence). The CDR3 has 15 residues. Here the CDR3 DNA reads TGTGCCAGCAGTTCTTATGGGACAGGCCCCTACGAGCAGTACTTC. It specifies CASSSYGTGPYEQYF.

This clone was found once. The V and J genes are TRBV6-6 and TRBJ1-5; D is undetermined. The CDR3 is 14 amino acids. Germline lookup yields CDR1 MNHNY and CDR2 SVGAGI (reference sequence). The V gene lost 6 bases and the J gene lost 0 bases, with 9 bases spanning the gap. Written as DNA, the CDR3 is TGTGCCAGCAGCCGCGGCAGTAGCAATCAGCCCCAGCATTTT. Translating gives CASSRGSSNQPQHF.

The V gene is TRBV4-1, the J gene TRBJ1-2, with D possibly matching TRBD1 (6 bases). This CDR3 has 14 amino acids. The V and J ends lost 0 bases and 4 bases respectively, with 9 bases between them. Germline V lookup: CDR1 MGHRA, CDR2 YSYEKL. The CDR3 reads CASSQERTVYGYTF. CDR3 in DNA: TGCGCCAGCAGCCAAGAACGGACAGTCTATGGCTACACCTTC.

V usage is TRBV5-1 and J usage is TRBJ1-1, with 8 bases that match TRBD1. This CDR3 is built from 13 residues. Germline V gene lookup returns CDR1 SGHRS and CDR2 YFSETQ. V gave up 0 bases and J gave up 10 bases; unmatched junction bases: 5. The DNA of the CDR3 is TGCGCCAGCAGCTTGGAGGAACAGGGGGGAGCTTTCTTT. This gives the protein CASSLEEQGGAFF.

The rearrangement joins TRBV19 to TRBJ1-2, with 7 bases lining up with TRBD1. This CDR3 comprises 14 residues. V was clipped by 3 bases and J by 8 bases; unmatched bases: 9. Per the germline V gene, CDR1 is LNHDA and CDR2 is SQIVND (reference sequence). CDR3 sequence (DNA): TGTGCCAGTAGTATTCCTGACAGGGTCGGAGGCTACACCTTC. It encodes CASSIPDRVGGYTF. Using reference TRBV19 and TRBJ1-2 for the parts outside the CDR3, the full variable domain is DGGITQSPKYLFRKEGQNVTLSCEQNLNHDAMYWYRQDPGQGLRLIYYSQIVNDFQKGDIAEGYSVSREKKESFPLTVTSAQKNPTAFYLCASSIPDRVGGYTFGSGTRLTVV.

Comments on this clone: At one of its ends the junction is not consistent with the germline gene, which may arise from a read error. The chain is built from TRBV10-2 and TRBJ1-1; TRBD1 agrees at 9 bases. Germline CDR1 and CDR2: WSHSY and SAAADI. The CDR3 loop spans 11 amino acids. The CDR3 protein is CASSQQGAESF. CDR3 coding DNA: TGCGCCAGCAGTCAACAGGGGGCAGAATCGTTT.

The V gene is TRBV19, the J gene TRBJ2-1, with D possibly TRBD1 on 5 matching bases. The ends were cut back, 5 bases at V and 4 bases at J, with 15 bases in the middle. The CDR3 is 15 amino acids. CDR1 and CDR2 (germline): LNHDA, SQIVND (reference sequence). Written as DNA, the CDR3 is TGTGCCAGTAGTCGAAGGGGCGTAAAGTACAATGAGCAGTTCTTC. Translated, it gives CASSRRGVKYNEQFF.

For this clone: The identical CDR3 is also encoded by other nucleotide sequences in the sample. V is TRBV29-1 and J is TRBJ1-2; weak D call: TRBD1 (5 bases). The CDR3 sequence is 12 residues long. The germline gives CDR1 SQVTM, CDR2 ANQGSEA. Trimming pared 3 bases from V and 1 base from J, leaving 6 bases between. The CDR3 nucleotides read TGCAGCGTTGACAGGGTTAACTATGGCTACACCTTC. Amino acids: CSVDRVNYGYTF.

V is TRBV4-1 and J is TRBJ1-2, with TRBD1 matching over 7 bases. Germline loops: CDR1 MGHRA, CDR2 YSYEKL. Unmatched junction bases numbered 5, after V lost 1 base and J lost 0 bases. This CDR3 spans 16 amino acids. This CDR3 is CASSQVTQGPNYGYTF. The CDR3 DNA follows: TGCGCCAGCAGCCAAGTGACACAGGGGCCTAACTATGGCTACACCTTC.

The table lists this clone with a count of one. This chain connects TRBV2 to TRBJ1-3; D gene unclear. The CDR3 spans 14 residues. Germline values: CDR1 SNHLY, CDR2 FYNNEI. V was cut by 7 bases and J by 4 bases, with 14 bases left in between. CDR3 nucleotides: TGTGCCAGCACCCGGGAGGCAACCGGAAACACCATATATTTT. Translated: CASTREATGNTIYF.

The V and J genes are TRBV19 and TRBJ1-5; D remains unclear. The germline V gene has CDR1 LNHDA and CDR2 SQIVND (reference sequence). The V and J ends lost 6 bases and 11 bases respectively, with 8 bases between them. The CDR3 sequence is 10 residues long. The CDR3 region is CASSDTAQHF. Here the CDR3 DNA reads TGTGCCAGTAGCGACACAGCCCAGCATTTT.

The rearrangement joins TRBV7-9 to TRBJ1-2; 8 positions match TRBD1. The CDR3 is made up of 15 amino acids. CDR1 is SEHNR, CDR2 FQNEAQ, per germline (reference sequence). The trim removed 5 bases at V and 1 base at J, leaving 6 bases unmatched. CDR3 in amino acids: CASSPQGVFNYGYTF. In nucleotides, the CDR3 is TGTGCCAGCAGCCCACAGGGGGTATTTAACTATGGCTACACCTTC. The full variable domain, with the rest looked up from reference TRBV7-9 and TRBJ1-2, is DTGVSQNPRHKITKRGQNVTFRCDPISEHNRLYWYRQTLGQGPEFLTYFQNEAQLEKSRLLSDRFSAERPKGSFSTLEIQRTEQGDSAMYLCASSPQGVFNYGYTFGSGTRLTVV.

The chain uses TRBV24-1 and TRBJ2-7, with 10 positions matching TRBD2. Looked up from germline, CDR1 is KGHDR and CDR2 is SFDVKD. The CDR3 totals 14 residues. Trimming took 6 bases from V and 2 from J; bases not matched to a gene: 3. CDR3: CATSRTSGTYEQYF. The DNA for the CDR3 is TGTGCCACCAGTCGTACTAGCGGGACCTACGAGCAGTACTTC.

CDR3 sequence reads: CATSDPGGDTDTQYF. Written as DNA, the CDR3 is TGTGCCACCAGTGATCCGGGAGGCGACACAGATACGCAGTATTTT. This chain joins TRBV24-1 and TRBJ2-3, with TRBD2 identical over 7 bases. V lost 3 bases, J lost 2 bases, and 4 bases stayed unmatched. Germline CDR1 and CDR2: KGHDR and SFDVKD. The CDR3 has 15 residues.

The table lists this clone with a count of one. The genes are TRBV11-3 and TRBJ2-2; 8 nucleotides agree with TRBD2. The CDR3 consists of 14 residues. The germline V gene has CDR1 SGHNT and CDR2 YENEEA. The junction had 13 bases not matched to a gene; V was cut back by 11 bases and J by 8 bases. The CDR3 DNA is TGTGCCTCATCGCGACGGGAGGGCAGGGGGGAGCTGTTTTTT. Encoded protein: CASSRREGRGELFF.

This clone has only one observation. The CDR3 coding sequence is TGCGCCAGCAGCCCGGGACAGCTATCCTACGAGCAGTACTTC. Translated: CASSPGQLSYEQYF. This chain links TRBV5-1 with TRBJ2-7; 7 nucleotides agree with TRBD1. CDR3 length: 14 residues. With 4 bases clipped from V and 1 base from J, the junction kept 5 bases outside the gene matches. Germline-derived CDR1 and CDR2 are SGHRS and YFSETQ.

The gene calls are TRBV24-1 and TRBJ2-1, with TRBD2 matching over 7 bases. V gave up 4 bases and J gave up 4 bases; unmatched junction bases: 12. Germline loops: CDR1 KGHDR, CDR2 SFDVKD. CDR3 length: 17 amino acids. The DNA of the CDR3 is TGTGCCACCAGTGACCCTACGGGACTAACCCCTTACAATGAGCAGTTCTTC. This codes for CATSDPTGLTPYNEQFF.

The V and J genes are TRBV2 and TRBJ1-1; D is unresolved. Trimming removed 6 bases at V and 2 bases at J, with 16 bases between. This CDR3 region has 15 residues. Germline CDR1 is SNHLY and CDR2 is FYNNEI. For the CDR3, the DNA is TGTGCCAGCAGGCCACCCGGGTCCAGCAACACTGAAGCTTTCTTT. Translated, it gives CASRPPGSSNTEAFF.

The rearrangement links TRBV7-9 to TRBJ1-2; 12 bases map to TRBD1. CDR3 size: 15 residues. CDR1 and CDR2 from the germline V gene are SEHNR and FQNEAQ (reference sequence). Unmatched junction bases numbered 9, after V lost 5 bases and J lost 8 bases. The CDR3 is CASSEAGTGGKGYTF. CDR3 nucleotide sequence: TGTGCCAGCAGCGAAGCCGGGACAGGGGGCAAAGGCTACACCTTC.

The chain links TRBV24-1 to TRBJ2-2; maybe TRBD1 (6 bases). V was cut by 7 bases and J by 3 bases, with 8 bases left in between. CDR3 size: 13 residues. The V gene's germline CDR1 is KGHDR and CDR2 SFDVKD. The CDR3 DNA follows: TGTGCCACCAGACGGACAGACACCGGGGAGCTGTTTTTT. Its translation: CATRRTDTGELFF.

The chain recombines TRBV11-3 with TRBJ1-1, with 8 bases fitting TRBD1. Germline assignment: CDR1 SGHNT and CDR2 YENEEA. V lost 3 bases, J lost 5 bases, and 8 bases stayed unmatched. The CDR3 spans 15 residues. The CDR3 spells CASSLTRTGLTEAFF. The CDR3 DNA reads as TGTGCCAGCAGCTTGACGAGGACAGGGCTTACTGAAGCTTTCTTT.

This clone was found a few times. In nucleotides, the CDR3 is TGTGCCAGCAGCCAGGGGAGCGGGGAGCTGTTTTTT. Translating gives CASSQGSGELFF. The chain joins TRBV7-3 to TRBJ2-2; tentative D call: TRBD1 (6 bases). Germline assignment: CDR1 SGHTA and CDR2 FQGTGA. Trimming removed 5 bases at V and 7 bases at J, with 8 bases between. The CDR3 spans 12 residues.

The genes are TRBV27 and TRBJ1-1; 10 bases match TRBD1. Unmatched junction bases numbered 9, after V lost 4 bases and J lost 4 bases. Germline V gene data show CDR1 as MNHEY and CDR2 as SMNVEV (reference sequence). The CDR3 extends over 16 amino acids. This CDR3 reads CASSWTGGMVVTEAFF. CDR3 coding DNA: TGTGCCAGCAGTTGGACAGGGGGGATGGTGGTCACTGAAGCTTTCTTT.

The rearrangement joins TRBV19 to TRBJ1-5; D is ambiguous. Trimming shortened V by 5 bases and J by 7 bases, and 9 bases separated the two germline ends. Germline CDR1 and CDR2: LNHDA and SQIVND (reference sequence). The CDR3 has 12 amino acids. CDR3 nucleotide sequence: TGTGCCAGTAGTCTACGCGGGCAGCCCCAGCATTTT. This encodes CASSLRGQPQHF.

This sequence joins TRBV29-1 and TRBJ2-2; D remains unclear. Trimming removed 7 bases at V and 3 bases at J, with 9 bases between. This CDR3 has 12 residues. Germline V CDR1 and CDR2: SQVTM, ANQGSEA. CDR3 region: CSAIAHTGELFF. The CDR3 coding sequence is TGCAGCGCCATCGCGCACACCGGGGAGCTGTTTTTT.

The V and J genes are TRBV2 and TRBJ2-5; 11 bases are a match to TRBD1. The CDR3 consists of 15 residues. With V trimmed by 7 bases and J by 3 bases, 7 bases remained unmatched. The V gene's germline CDR1 is SNHLY and CDR2 FYNNEI. The CDR3 DNA reads TGTGCCAGCAAGGACAGGGGGCTATCTGAAGAGACCCAGTACTTC. Protein sequence: CASKDRGLSEETQYF.

The V and J genes are TRBV25-1 and TRBJ1-3; D gene unclear. Looked up from germline, CDR1 is MGHDK and CDR2 is SYGVNS. The length of the CDR3 is 13 residues. The V end lost 2 bases, the J end lost 1 base, and 3 bases lay between the germline ends. In DNA form, the CDR3 reads TGTGCCAGCAGTGAACGGTCTGGAAACACCATATATTTT. Translation gives CASSERSGNTIYF.

This rearrangement joins TRBV18 to TRBJ1-1; D perhaps matches TRBD1 (6 bases). V was clipped by 3 bases and J by 7 bases, with 21 bases between them. The CDR3 runs 16 residues. Germline V gives CDR1 KGHSH, CDR2 LQKENI. CDR3 DNA sequence: TGTGCCAGCTCACCGGGGCCCCCAGGGGCCCCCGTTGAAGCTTTCTTT. This translates into CASSPGPPGAPVEAFF.

The V and J genes are TRBV21-1 and TRBJ1-2. TRBV21-1 is a pseudogene locus. The length of the CDR3 is 14 residues. This CDR3 is CASRARSTNYGYTF. The CDR3 region has the DNA TGTGCCAGCAGGGCACGGAGCACTAACTATGGCTACACCTTC.

The chain couples TRBV18 to TRBJ1-2; D not resolved. Germline V gene lookup returns CDR1 KGHSH and CDR2 LQKENI. The CDR3 is 16 residues long. Trimming took off 0 bases at V and 4 bases at J, with 15 bases between the two ends. As DNA, the CDR3 is TGTGCCAGCTCACCACCCGCCCGGGGTAAGGTCTATGGCTACACCTTC. It is translated as CASSPPARGKVYGYTF.

The genes are TRBV7-8 and TRBJ2-1; no definite D call. The CDR3 totals 17 residues. Germline assignment: CDR1 SGHVS and CDR2 FQNEAQ. Between the trimmed V and J ends, which lost 6 bases and 8 bases, there was a span of 26 bases. The CDR3 here is CASSEVPLELVGYEQFF. The CDR3 region has the DNA TGTGCCAGCAGTGAGGTTCCCCTAGAATTGGTTGGGTATGAGCAGTTCTTC.